Listed below are T cell receptor beta chains from one sample, sequenced in a study of spatial heterogeneity in lung cancer. TCRdb called the 5' RACE reads again in MiXCR, with one record for every CDR3 protein. The sample records about 120,000 distinct CDR3 sequences, roughly an eighth being singletons. Material: PBMCs, obtained at follow-up. The receptors were sampled from a male donor with early-stage non-small cell lung cancer. The CDR3 runs from the conserved cysteine through the conserved F or W.

cdr3_aa: CASSEAQVIRGQPQHF; v_call: TRBV2; j_call: TRBJ1-5; cdr3_length: 16
cdr3_aa: CASSAAGGSYEQYF; v_call: TRBV9; j_call: TRBJ2-7; cdr3_length: 14
cdr3_aa: CSARTSGTSSGTQYF; v_call: TRBV20-1; j_call: TRBJ2-3; cdr3_length: 15
cdr3_aa: CASSFPDRGRRGTQYF; v_call: TRBV28; j_call: TRBJ2-5; cdr3_length: 16
cdr3_aa: CSVEFNTDTQYF; v_call: TRBV29-1; j_call: TRBJ2-3; cdr3_length: 12
cdr3_aa: CASSYQSSGGETQYF; v_call: TRBV7-2; j_call: TRBJ2-5; cdr3_length: 15
cdr3_aa: CASSVLGEAFF; v_call: TRBV12-3/TRBV12-4; j_call: TRBJ1-1; cdr3_length: 11
cdr3_aa: CASSVGGLRYNEQFF; v_call: TRBV9; j_call: TRBJ2-1; cdr3_length: 15
cdr3_aa: CASSSDREEQFF; v_call: TRBV5-1; j_call: TRBJ2-1; cdr3_length: 12
cdr3_aa: CASSPQGAGQPQHF; v_call: TRBV18; j_call: TRBJ1-5; cdr3_length: 14
cdr3_aa: CASSLEPGRAEAFF; v_call: TRBV5-1; j_call: TRBJ1-1; cdr3_length: 14
cdr3_aa: CASSSHAGTSGGNEQFF; v_call: TRBV12-3/TRBV12-4; j_call: TRBJ2-1; cdr3_length: 17
cdr3_aa: CASSYRVDISEQYF; v_call: TRBV6-5; j_call: TRBJ2-7; cdr3_length: 14
cdr3_aa: CAWRAGRRTTNEKLFF; v_call: TRBV30; j_call: TRBJ1-4; cdr3_length: 16
cdr3_aa: CASSASRQGRYEQYF; v_call: TRBV7-3; j_call: TRBJ2-7; cdr3_length: 15
cdr3_aa: CASSPRTVSYEQYF; v_call: TRBV9; j_call: TRBJ2-7; cdr3_length: 14
cdr3_aa: CASSEAAGRGNQPQHF; v_call: TRBV6-1; j_call: TRBJ1-5; cdr3_length: 16
cdr3_aa: CASSVTPRGPTYEQYF; v_call: TRBV2; j_call: TRBJ2-7; cdr3_length: 16
cdr3_aa: CASSQTLYPTDTQYF; v_call: TRBV7-9; j_call: TRBJ2-3; cdr3_length: 15
cdr3_aa: CASGKRTEAYNEQFF; v_call: TRBV19; j_call: TRBJ2-1; cdr3_length: 15
cdr3_aa: CASSQVKAGDGAKNIQYF; v_call: TRBV3-1; j_call: TRBJ2-4; cdr3_length: 18
cdr3_aa: CATKSGLGTYNEQFF; v_call: TRBV15; j_call: TRBJ2-1; cdr3_length: 15
cdr3_aa: CASSIIGATNEKLFF; v_call: TRBV19; j_call: TRBJ1-4; cdr3_length: 15
cdr3_aa: CASSLWTGSSTNEKLFF; v_call: TRBV7-9; j_call: TRBJ1-4; cdr3_length: 17
cdr3_aa: CASSQEGRGTEAFF; v_call: TRBV3-1; j_call: TRBJ1-1; cdr3_length: 14
cdr3_aa: CSARRTGRAYNEQFF; v_call: TRBV20-1; j_call: TRBJ2-1; cdr3_length: 15